A single sample gave rise to the 25 T cell receptor beta chains below, sequenced in a study of blood T cells in healthy people across ages. Primers used in a second PCR of roughly 7 to 11 cycles were a sample-barcoded 5' primer and a J-beta primer mix. A single record per CDR3 protein comes from TCRdb applying MiXCR to the 5' RACE reads. This sample has over a million distinct CDR3 sequences; under 45% occur once, and the top ten carry about 19%. The sequenced sample was blood. These receptors came from a woman aged 55 to 70 in good health.

Only a few counts were recorded for this clonotype. The V call is TRBV12-3 or TRBV12-4, the J call TRBJ2-7, with D perhaps matching TRBD2 (5 bases). The CDR3 is 13 residues long. Trimming cost V 0 bases and J 5 bases, with 8 bases left between them. CDR3 nucleotide sequence: TGTGCCAGCAGTTTAGCTGGGCGGGACGAGCAGTACTTC. It encodes CASSLAGRDEQYF.

V usage is TRBV30 and J usage is TRBJ2-5, with unresolved D. The germline V and J ends were trimmed by 2 bases and 11 bases, with 18 bases remaining between them. CDR1 and CDR2 (germline): GTSNPN, SVGIG (reference sequence). CDR3 length: 13 amino acids. The CDR3 coding sequence is TGTGCCTGGAGTCGGTCGATGTCCGATGAGCAGTACTTC. It translates to CAWSRSMSDEQYF.

This clonotype was observed a handful of times. The rearrangement links TRBV5-1 to TRBJ2-7; TRBD1 or TRBD2 may be the D gene (5 bases each). The DNA matches TRBJ2-4 better at its end, which makes the J call doubtful. The CDR3 runs to 18 residues. The germline gives CDR1 SGHRS, CDR2 YFSETQ. The DNA for the CDR3 is TGCGCCAGCAGTGAAACAATGGGACGCGGGCCTGCGGATAGCATTCAGTACTTC. Its protein product is CASSETMGRGPADSIQYF.

The rearrangement links TRBV9 to TRBJ2-3, with 14 bases identical to TRBD2. V was clipped by 4 bases and J by 5 bases; unmatched bases: 9. CDR3 length equals 17 residues. The germline V gene encodes CDR1 SGDLS and CDR2 YYNGEE. CDR3 loop: CASSQFGTSGSGDTQYF. The CDR3 nucleotides read TGTGCCAGCAGCCAATTCGGGACTAGCGGGAGTGGAGATACGCAGTATTTT.

For this clonotype: This could be a read error, since a much larger clone is one nucleotide away. This sequence joins TRBV20-1 and TRBJ2-5, with D perhaps TRBD1 (6 bases). CDR3 length: 11 residues. V was trimmed by 8 bases and J by 9 bases, leaving 16 bases between them. Germline CDR1 DFQATT, CDR2 SNEGSKA (reference sequence). In DNA, the CDR3 is TGCAGTACCTACAGGGCTGAGGCCCAGTACTTC. Its protein product is CSTYRAEAQYF.

The rearrangement joins TRBV18 to TRBJ2-5; TRBD1 aligns across 10 bases. Germline-derived CDR1 and CDR2 are KGHSH and LQKENI. The CDR3 spans 15 residues. V dropped 2 bases and J dropped 6; count of bases not matched to a gene: 6. The CDR3 spells CASSPMTGGGKTQYF. In nucleotides, the CDR3 is TGTGCCAGCTCACCAATGACAGGGGGCGGAAAGACCCAGTACTTC.

This rearrangement joins TRBV27 to TRBJ2-3; 7 bases are shared with TRBD2. The CDR3 runs to 15 residues. The germline CDR1 and CDR2 sequences are MNHEY and SMNVEV (reference sequence). With V trimmed by 0 bases and J by 1 base, 1 base remained unmatched. The CDR3 DNA is TGTGCCAGCAGTTTATCACTAGCGCGCACAGATACGCAGTATTTT. Amino acid sequence: CASSLSLARTDTQYF.

This clonotype was seen only a few times. The V call is TRBV10-3, the J call TRBJ2-1; D not resolved. Germline V gives CDR1 ENHRY, CDR2 SYGVKD. The CDR3 runs to 13 residues. V lost 2 bases and J 8 bases, leaving 10 bases between the germline ends. The CDR3 DNA follows: TGTGCCATCAGTGAGGGACCGCCGCATGAGCAGTTCTTC. This encodes CAISEGPPHEQFF.

This clonotype came up once. This chain links TRBV2 with TRBJ2-1, with D possibly called TRBD1 or TRBD2 (5 bases each). Germline V gene sequence: CDR1 SNHLY, CDR2 FYNNEI. The ends were cut back, 2 bases at V and 2 bases at J, with 10 bases in the middle. This CDR3 has 15 amino acids. The CDR3 DNA is TGTGCCAGCAGTGAACAGAGGGGAGCCTACAATGAGCAGTTCTTC. This translates into CASSEQRGAYNEQFF.

The rearrangement joins TRBV7-3 to TRBJ1-5; no clear D. The length of the CDR3 is 14 residues. Germline lookup yields CDR1 SGHTA and CDR2 FQGTGA. Trimming removed 0 bases from V and 5 bases from J, with 8 bases in between. The CDR3 DNA follows: TGTGCCAGCAGCTTAACGGGAAGGGATCAGCCCCAGCATTTT. Residues: CASSLTGRDQPQHF.

The rearrangement uses TRBV20-1 and TRBJ2-1; D not certain. The CDR3 has 13 amino acids. Trimming stripped 2 bases from V and 8 bases from J, with 13 bases between. Germline CDR1 is DFQATT and CDR2 is SNEGSKA (reference sequence). The chain's CDR3 is CSARHYFSHEQFF. In DNA, the CDR3 is TGCAGTGCTAGACACTATTTTAGCCATGAGCAGTTCTTC.

This clonotype was detected a few times. An end of the junction differs from the germline gene, which may be a read error. The chain uses TRBV12-3 or TRBV12-4 and TRBJ1-2; the D gene is possibly TRBD1 (6 bases). The length of the CDR3 is 15 residues. Here the CDR3 reads CVSSPLQGFEYGYTF. The CDR3 DNA is TGTGTCAGCAGTCCCCTACAGGGTTTCGAATATGGCTACACCTTC.

The genes are TRBV2 and TRBJ2-3; TRBD2 might be the D (7 bases). The germline gives CDR1 SNHLY, CDR2 FYNNEI. Trimming took 2 bases from V and 4 from J, leaving 19 bases between them. The CDR3 spans 17 residues. The CDR3 protein is CASSETGWGGNPDTQYF. The CDR3 region has the DNA TGTGCCAGCAGTGAAACCGGTTGGGGGGGCAACCCAGATACGCAGTATTTT.

CDR3 protein: CASQGAHSTDTQYF. The CDR3 DNA sequence: TGCGCCAGCCAGGGGGCCCATAGCACAGATACGCAGTATTTT. J is TRBJ2-3 and V is TRBV5-1; 8 nucleotides line up with TRBD1. The length of the CDR3 is 14 residues. Germline CDR1 is SGHRS and CDR2 is YFSETQ. Germline trimming cut 7 bases from V and 0 bases from J; bases unmatched to any gene: 4. Full variable domain (remainder filled in from reference TRBV5-1 and TRBJ2-3): KAGVTQTPRYLIKTRGQQVTLSCSPISGHRSVSWYQQTPGQGLQFLFEYFSETQRNKGNFPGRFSGRQFSNSRSEMNVSTLELGDSALYLCASQGAHSTDTQYFGPGTRLTVL.

Only a few counts were recorded for this clonotype. J is TRBJ2-7 and V is TRBV29-1; no reliable D call. Per the germline V gene, CDR1 is SQVTM and CDR2 is ANQGSEA. The CDR3 is 13 amino acids. The germline V and J ends were trimmed by 8 bases and 6 bases, with 20 bases remaining between them. The CDR3 coding sequence is TGCAGCTTCAGAGGTGGCAGCACACGCGAGCAGTACTTC. It is translated as CSFRGGSTREQYF.

V gene TRBV20-1 combines with J gene TRBJ2-7; D may be TRBD1 (6 bases). The J call could be wrong; TRBJ2-5 is a better fit for the DNA end. The CDR3 loop spans 13 amino acids. Per germline, CDR1 DFQATT and CDR2 SNEGSKA (reference sequence). Here the CDR3 reads CSAPADRWETQYF. DNA of the CDR3: TGCAGTGCTCCAGCCGACAGGTGGGAGACCCAGTACTTC.

Details on this clonotype: A junction end diverges from the germline sequence, so it may reflect a read error. CDR3 in amino acids: CASSLAGGNDGYTF. The CDR3 nucleotides are TGCGCCAGCAGCTTGGCCGGGGGTAACGATGGCTACACCTTC. The chain carries TRBV5-1 and TRBJ1-2; D is perhaps TRBD1 (5 bases). This CDR3 region has 14 residues. The germline V gene has CDR1 SGHRS and CDR2 YFSETQ.

This chain uses TRBV27 with TRBJ2-1; TRBD2 matches at 9 bases. Germline V lookup: CDR1 MNHEY, CDR2 SMNVEV (reference sequence). This CDR3 comprises 16 residues. J was trimmed by 3 bases and V by 3 bases; bases with no gene match: 6. The chain's CDR3 is CASSFQGSGSYNEQFF. Written as DNA, the CDR3 is TGTGCCAGCAGTTTCCAAGGTAGCGGGAGCTACAATGAGCAGTTCTTC.

This clonotype was detected a few times. The chain is built from TRBV7-9 and TRBJ2-5; 8 nucleotides agree with TRBD2. The CDR3 extends over 15 amino acids. The V and J ends lost 5 bases and 4 bases, in that order; junction bases with no gene match: 9. CDR1 SEHNR and CDR2 FQNEAQ come from the germline V gene (reference sequence). CDR3 DNA: TGTGCCAGCAGCCAGCGGGAGCTTGGGGGAGAGACCCAGTACTTC. It encodes CASSQRELGGETQYF.

CDR3 protein: CASSLRTLNEKLFF. The CDR3 region has the DNA TGTGCCAGCAGCTTAAGGACACTAAATGAAAAACTGTTTTTT. This chain links TRBV7-2 with TRBJ1-4, with a tentative D call TRBD1 (5 bases). V lost 2 bases and J 5 bases, leaving 9 bases between the germline ends. The length of the CDR3 is 14 residues. Germline CDR1 reads SGHTA; CDR2 reads FQGNSA.

The chain couples TRBV28 to TRBJ2-3; D gene uncertain. Deletions cut 2 bases from V and 0 bases from J, with 15 bases between. The CDR3 loop spans 17 amino acids. From germline, CDR1 is MDHEN and CDR2 SYDVKM. CDR3 nucleotides: TGTGCCAGCAGTTTAGCTCCTGCAATCTCTAGCACAGATACGCAGTATTTT. Translating gives CASSLAPAISSTDTQYF.

This chain joins TRBV21-1 and TRBJ2-4; the table's D call, TRBD1, has no DNA check behind it. TRBV21-1 is given as a pseudogene. This CDR3 is 15 amino acids long. The DNA of the CDR3 is TGTGCCAGCAGCACCCGGACGGTTAGCAAAAACATTCAGTACTTC. It specifies CASSTRTVSKNIQYF.

This clonotype was picked up a small number of times. This chain links TRBV27 with TRBJ2-1; 9 bases map to TRBD2. The CDR3 consists of 15 residues. The germline gives CDR1 MNHEY, CDR2 SMNVEV (reference sequence). Trimming removed 7 bases from V and 6 bases from J; junction bases left unmatched: 10. The CDR3 nucleotides read TGTGCCAGCAATACAGTAGCGGGAGTACCCAATGAGCAGTTCTTC. Translation: CASNTVAGVPNEQFF.

V usage is TRBV5-5 and J usage is TRBJ2-6; the D call may be TRBD1 or TRBD2 (5 bases each). The CDR3 covers 19 residues. Trimming shortened V by 4 bases and J by 2 bases, and 22 bases separated the two germline ends. Germline CDR1 reads SGHKS; CDR2 reads YYEKEE (reference sequence). The CDR3 loop is CASSIRFPGLGTGANVLTF. For the CDR3, the DNA is TGTGCCAGCAGCATCCGATTCCCGGGGCTGGGTACTGGGGCCAACGTCCTGACTTTC. The whole variable domain, filled in from reference TRBV5-5 and TRBJ2-6, reads DAGVTQSPTHLIKTRGQQVTLRCSPISGHKSVSWYQQVLGQGPQFIFQYYEKEERGRGNFPDRFSARQFPNYSSELNVNALLLGDSALYLCASSIRFPGLGTGANVLTFGAGSRLTVL.

The V and J genes are TRBV6-2 or TRBV6-3 and TRBJ2-5, with D unclear. Germline-derived CDR1 and CDR2 are MNHEY and SVGEGT. V lost 2 bases to trimming and J lost 1 base, with 14 bases between them. CDR3 length: 16 residues. The CDR3 loop is CASSYGWGTAQETQYF. Written as DNA, the CDR3 is TGTGCCAGCAGTTACGGGTGGGGAACCGCCCAAGAGACCCAGTACTTC.